The clone carrying this T cell receptor (beta chain) was recorded a few times. No antigen is known for it. The sample belongs to a study of cytomegalovirus exposure and HLA in healthy donors. Study-wide context: Among fewer than 500 genotyped donors, about 83% fell in the Caucasian-associated ancestry cluster. Study conclusions and caveats: Later, an analysis found that common viral pathogens appeared to be linked with several of the most significant clusters. With later analysis, a missense DCLRE1C variant became linked to TCR beta V- and J-gene trimming.

The CDR3 is 16 amino acids. The V gene lost 3 bases and the J gene lost 3 bases, with 17 bases spanning the gap. In germline, CDR1 is SGHRS, CDR2 YFSETQ. PCR employed 60 Vbeta and 13 Jbeta primers. The table came from immunoSEQ multiplex PCR; TCRdb's copy has only in-frame clones and leaves some out. Of 200,000 to 250,000 clones detected, around four fifths appear once; the ten largest clones hold around 2.8%. The origin of this receptor is a woman aged 60-75 years in good health and CMV-seropositive. The rearrangement uses TRBV5-1 and TRBJ2-3; D may be TRBD1 (6 bases). Sequences were obtained from PBMCs. The CDR3 nucleotides read TGCGCCAGCAGCTCGACCGGGACAACCTATACAGATACGCAGTATTTT. It yields the protein CASSSTGTTYTDTQYF.